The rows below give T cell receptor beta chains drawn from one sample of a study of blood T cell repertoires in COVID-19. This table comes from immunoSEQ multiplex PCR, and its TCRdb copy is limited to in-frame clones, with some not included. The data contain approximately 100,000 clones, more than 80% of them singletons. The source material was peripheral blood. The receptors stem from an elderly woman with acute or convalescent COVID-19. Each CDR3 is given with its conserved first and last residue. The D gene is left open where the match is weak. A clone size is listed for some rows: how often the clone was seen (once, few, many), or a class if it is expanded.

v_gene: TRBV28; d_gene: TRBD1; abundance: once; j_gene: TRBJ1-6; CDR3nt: TGTGCCAGCAGTTCCCGGACAGGGAATAATTCACCCCTCCACTTT; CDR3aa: CASSSRTGNNSPLHF
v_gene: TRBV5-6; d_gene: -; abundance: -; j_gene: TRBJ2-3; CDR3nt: TGTGCCAGCAGCCAGGGGCTCGGCACAGATACGCAGTATTTT; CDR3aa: CASSQGLGTDTQYF
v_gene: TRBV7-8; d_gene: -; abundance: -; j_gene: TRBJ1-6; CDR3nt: TGTGCCAGCAGGGAGCCGGAAGGGACTGGTTCACCCCTCCACTTT; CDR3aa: CASREPEGTGSPLHF
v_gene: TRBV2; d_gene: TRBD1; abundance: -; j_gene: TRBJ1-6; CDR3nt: TGTGCCAGCAGTGAAGATCCAGGGGGGAATTCACCCCTCCACTTT; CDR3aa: CASSEDPGGNSPLHF
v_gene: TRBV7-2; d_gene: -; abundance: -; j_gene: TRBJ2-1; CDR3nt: TGTGCCAGCAGCTTATCCTTTCGCTCCTACAATGAGCAGTTCTTC; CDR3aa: CASSLSFRSYNEQFF
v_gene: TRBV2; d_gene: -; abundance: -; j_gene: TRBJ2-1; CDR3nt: TGTGCCAGTAGACAGACCTACAATGAGCAGTTCTTC; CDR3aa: CASRQTYNEQFF
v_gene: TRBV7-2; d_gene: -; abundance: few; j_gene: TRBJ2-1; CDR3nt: TGTGCCAGCGGACAGTACAATGAGCAGTTCTTC; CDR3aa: CASGQYNEQFF
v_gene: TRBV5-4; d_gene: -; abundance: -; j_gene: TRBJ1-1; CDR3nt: TGTGCCAGCAGCTGGCGGAGAGAGGTGAACACTGAAGCTTTCTTT; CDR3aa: CASSWRREVNTEAFF
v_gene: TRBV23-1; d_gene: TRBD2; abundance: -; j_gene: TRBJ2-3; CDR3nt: TGCGCCAGACAGATCCCTTGTGCGGGGGGCACAGATACGCAGTATTTT; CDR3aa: CARQIPCAGGTDTQYF
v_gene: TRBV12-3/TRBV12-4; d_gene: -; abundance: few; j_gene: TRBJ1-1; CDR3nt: TGTGCCAGCACCTTCACCCGGGGGATTGAAGCTTTCTTT; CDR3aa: CASTFTRGIEAFF
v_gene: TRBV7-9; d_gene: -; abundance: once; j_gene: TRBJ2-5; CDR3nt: TGTGCCAGCAGCTTAGGTCAGGTCAACCAAGAGACCCAGTACTTC; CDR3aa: CASSLGQVNQETQYF
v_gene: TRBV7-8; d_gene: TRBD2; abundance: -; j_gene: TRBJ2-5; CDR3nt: TGTGCCAGCAGCTTAGTTTTAGCGGGGGAAGAGACCCAGTACTTC; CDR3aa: CASSLVLAGEETQYF
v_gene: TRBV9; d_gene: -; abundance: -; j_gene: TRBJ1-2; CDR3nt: TGTGCCAGCAGCGGGAGTGCAGTGGCCAACTATGGCTACACCTTC; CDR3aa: CASSGSAVANYGYTF
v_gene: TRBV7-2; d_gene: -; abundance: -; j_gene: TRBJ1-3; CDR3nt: TGTGCCAGCAGCTTACTCTGGAGCTCTGGAAACACCATATATTTT; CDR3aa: CASSLLWSSGNTIYF
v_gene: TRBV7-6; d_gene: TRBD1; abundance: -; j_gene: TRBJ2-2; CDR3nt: TGTGCCAGCACCATAGGGGGTACAGGGGGCACCGGGGAGCTGTTTTTT; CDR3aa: CASTIGGTGGTGELFF
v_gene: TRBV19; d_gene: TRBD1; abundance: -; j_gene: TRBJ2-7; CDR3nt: TGTGCCAGTAGTGTCGGGACAGGGTCCGCCTACGAGCAGTACTTC; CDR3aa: CASSVGTGSAYEQYF
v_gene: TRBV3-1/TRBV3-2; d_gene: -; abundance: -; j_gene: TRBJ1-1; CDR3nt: TGTGCCAGCAGCCAAGGGGGGCTGGTGACGAACACTGAAGCTTTCTTT; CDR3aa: CASSQGGLVTNTEAFF
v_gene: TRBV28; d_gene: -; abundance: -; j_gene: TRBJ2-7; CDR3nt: TGTGCCAGCAGCACGGGACATTACACCTACGAGCAGTACTTC; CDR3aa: CASSTGHYTYEQYF
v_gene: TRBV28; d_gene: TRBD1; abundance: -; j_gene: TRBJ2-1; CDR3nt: TGTGCCAGCAGTAACCCCGGGACAGTGGTCCCCTACAATGAGCAGTTCTTC; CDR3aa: CASSNPGTVVPYNEQFF
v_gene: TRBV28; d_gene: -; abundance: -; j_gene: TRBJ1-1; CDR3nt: TGTGCCAGCAGTTCCCAGGATGCCCGGGGGGCTGAAGCTTTCTTT; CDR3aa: CASSSQDARGAEAFF
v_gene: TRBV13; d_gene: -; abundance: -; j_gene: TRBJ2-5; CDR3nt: TGTGCCAGCAGCTTAGTTACGGGAGAAGGGCAAGAGACCCAGTACTTC; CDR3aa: CASSLVTGEGQETQYF
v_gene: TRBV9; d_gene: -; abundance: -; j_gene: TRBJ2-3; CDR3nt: TGTGCCAGCAGCGTAGGCGGCGTTAGCACAGATACGCAGTATTTT; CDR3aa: CASSVGGVSTDTQYF
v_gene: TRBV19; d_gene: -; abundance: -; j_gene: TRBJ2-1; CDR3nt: TGTGCCAGTAGTAACCTGTGGCGGGGAGCCTGGAATGAGCAGTTCTTC; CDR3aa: CASSNLWRGAWNEQFF
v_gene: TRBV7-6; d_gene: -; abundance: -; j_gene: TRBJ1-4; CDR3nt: TGTGCCAGCAGCTTAGAAGGCGGGGGCGCCCCATCGGAACTGTTTTTT; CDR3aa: CASSLEGGGAPSELFF
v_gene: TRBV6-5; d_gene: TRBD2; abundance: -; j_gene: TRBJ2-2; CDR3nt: TGTGCCAGCAGACCGGCGGGGGGGCGGACCGGGGAGCTGTTTTTT; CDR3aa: CASRPAGGRTGELFF
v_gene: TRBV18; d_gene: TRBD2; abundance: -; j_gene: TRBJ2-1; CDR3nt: TGTGCCAGCTCACCACTTAGCGGGGCTTACAATGAGCAGTTCTTC; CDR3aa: CASSPLSGAYNEQFF
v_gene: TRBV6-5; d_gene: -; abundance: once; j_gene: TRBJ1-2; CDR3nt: TGTGCCAGCTCTGGCCGCGGCTCCCTTAACTATGGCTACACCTTC; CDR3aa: CASSGRGSLNYGYTF
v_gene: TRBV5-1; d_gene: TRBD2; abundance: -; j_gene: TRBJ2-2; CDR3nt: TGCGCCAGCCGGAGGACTAGCGGGGGGCCGAACACCGGGGAGCTGTTTTTT; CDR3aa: CASRRTSGGPNTGELFF
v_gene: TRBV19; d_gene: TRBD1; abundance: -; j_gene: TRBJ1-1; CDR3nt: TGTGCCAGTAGTACAGAACAGGGGTCCTACACTGAAGCTTTCTTT; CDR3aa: CASSTEQGSYTEAFF
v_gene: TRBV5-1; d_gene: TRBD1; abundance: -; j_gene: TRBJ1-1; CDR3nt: TGCGCCAGCAGCACCGGGACAGGGTTCGAGGGCAACACTGAAGCTTTCTTT; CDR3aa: CASSTGTGFEGNTEAFF
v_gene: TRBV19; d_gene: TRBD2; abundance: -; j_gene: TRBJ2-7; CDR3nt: TGTGCCAGTAGTATAGTTGGGGCTGTTGGGCTAGCGGCCACAAACTACGAGCAGTACTTC; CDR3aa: CASSIVGAVGLAATNYEQYF
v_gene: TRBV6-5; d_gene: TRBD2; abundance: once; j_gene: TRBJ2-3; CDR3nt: TGTGCCAGCAGGCCGACTAGCCTCGCGCAGTATTTT; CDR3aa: CASRPTSLAQYF
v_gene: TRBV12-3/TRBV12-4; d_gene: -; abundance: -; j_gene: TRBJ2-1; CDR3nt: TGTGCCAGCAGTTTAGCCAGTTACAATGAGCAGTTCTTC; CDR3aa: CASSLASYNEQFF
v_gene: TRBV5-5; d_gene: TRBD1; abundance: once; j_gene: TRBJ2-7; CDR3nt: TGTGCCAGCAGCTTGACAGGGGTCGAGCAGTACTTC; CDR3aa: CASSLTGVEQYF
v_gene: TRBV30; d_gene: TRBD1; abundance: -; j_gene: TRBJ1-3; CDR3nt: TGTGCCTGGAGAACAGGGGTAGTTGGAAACACCATATATTTT; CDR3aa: CAWRTGVVGNTIYF
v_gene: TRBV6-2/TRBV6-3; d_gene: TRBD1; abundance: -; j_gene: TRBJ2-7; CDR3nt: TGTGCCAGCAGTTACTCGCGGACAGGGTACGGTTACGAGCAGTACTTC; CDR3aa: CASSYSRTGYGYEQYF
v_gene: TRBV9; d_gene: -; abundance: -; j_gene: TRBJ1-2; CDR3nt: TGTGCCAGCAGCGCTAACCTGAACTATGGCTACACCTTC; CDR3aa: CASSANLNYGYTF
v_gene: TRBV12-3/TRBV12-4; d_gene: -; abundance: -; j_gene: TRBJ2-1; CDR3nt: TGTGCCAGCAGCGCGGACAGCTACAATGAGCAGTTCTTC; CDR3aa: CASSADSYNEQFF
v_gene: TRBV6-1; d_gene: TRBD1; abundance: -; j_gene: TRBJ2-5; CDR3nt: TGTGCCAGCCGTGAGGGGACAGCCCAAGAGACCCAGTACTTC; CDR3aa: CASREGTAQETQYF
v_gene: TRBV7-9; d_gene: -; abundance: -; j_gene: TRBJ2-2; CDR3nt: TGTGCCAGCCAGAGGGACACCGGGGAGCTGTTTTTT; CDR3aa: CASQRDTGELFF
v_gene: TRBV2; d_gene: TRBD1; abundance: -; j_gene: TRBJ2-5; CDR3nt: TGTGCCAGCAGTTTCTCGGGACAGGGGCGACGAGAGACCCAGTACTTC; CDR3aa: CASSFSGQGRRETQYF
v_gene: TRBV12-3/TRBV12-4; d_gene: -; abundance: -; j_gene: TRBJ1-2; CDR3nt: TGTGCCAGCAGGGACAGCGACGGCTACACCTTC; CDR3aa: CASRDSDGYTF
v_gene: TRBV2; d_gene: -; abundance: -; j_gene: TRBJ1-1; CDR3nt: TGTGCCAGCAGTGTCCGGGGGGGTACTGAAGCTTTCTTT; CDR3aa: CASSVRGGTEAFF
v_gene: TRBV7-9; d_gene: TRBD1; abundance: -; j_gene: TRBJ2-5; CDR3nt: TGTGCCATCCCGGGACAGACGGAACACGGAGAGACCCAGTACTTC; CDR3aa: CAIPGQTEHGETQYF
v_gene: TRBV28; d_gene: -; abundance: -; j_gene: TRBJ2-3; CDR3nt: TGTGCCAGCAGTTTGTCTGCGGATACGCAGTATTTT; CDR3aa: CASSLSADTQYF
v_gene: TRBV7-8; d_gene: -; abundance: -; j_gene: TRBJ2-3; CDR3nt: TGTGCCAGCAGCCCTAGCACAGATACGCAGTATTTT; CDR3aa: CASSPSTDTQYF
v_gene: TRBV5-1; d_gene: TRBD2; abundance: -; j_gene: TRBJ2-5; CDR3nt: TGCGCCAGCAGCTTGGGGCTAGCGGGACCGCAAGAGACCCAGTACTTC; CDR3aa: CASSLGLAGPQETQYF
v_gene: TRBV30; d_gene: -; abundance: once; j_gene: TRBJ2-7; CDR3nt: TGTGCCTGGAGTCCCCAGATTTCCTACGAGCAGTACTTC; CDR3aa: CAWSPQISYEQYF
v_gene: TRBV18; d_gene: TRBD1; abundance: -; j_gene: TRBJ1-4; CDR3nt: TGTGCCAGCTCAGAACGGACAGGGCTCGCCACTAATGAAAAACTGTTTTTT; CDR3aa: CASSERTGLATNEKLFF
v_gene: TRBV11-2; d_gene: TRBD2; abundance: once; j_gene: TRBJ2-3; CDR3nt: TGTGCCAGCAGCTTAGGGACACTAGCGGGTACGCAGTATTTT; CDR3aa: CASSLGTLAGTQYF
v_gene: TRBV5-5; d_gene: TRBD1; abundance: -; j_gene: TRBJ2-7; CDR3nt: TGTGCCAGCAGTTGGAGCAGGGGGCACTACGAGCAGTACTTC; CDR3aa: CASSWSRGHYEQYF
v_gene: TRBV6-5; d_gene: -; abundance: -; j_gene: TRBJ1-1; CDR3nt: TGTGCCAGCAGTTACTCGTTGGGACTTCGGAACACTGAAGCTTTCTTT; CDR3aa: CASSYSLGLRNTEAFF
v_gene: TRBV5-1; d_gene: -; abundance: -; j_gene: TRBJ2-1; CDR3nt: TGCGCCAGCAGCTCAGCGACAGGTCCCTTGAGCTCCTACAATGAGCAGTTCTTC; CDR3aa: CASSSATGPLSSYNEQFF
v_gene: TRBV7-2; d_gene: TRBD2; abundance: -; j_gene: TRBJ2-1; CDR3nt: TGTGCCAGCAGCCTAACGCGCCTAGGACTAGCGGGGAAGGCTGAGCAGTTCTTC; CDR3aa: CASSLTRLGLAGKAEQFF
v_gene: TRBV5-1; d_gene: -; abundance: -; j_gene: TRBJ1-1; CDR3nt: TGCGCCAGCAGCCCCCTAGTTTCCCGCGGTGAAGCTTTCTTT; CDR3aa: CASSPLVSRGEAFF
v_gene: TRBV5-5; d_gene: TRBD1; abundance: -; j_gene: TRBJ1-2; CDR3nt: TGTGCCAGCAGCCAGAACAGGGGTATTGGCTACACCTTC; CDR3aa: CASSQNRGIGYTF
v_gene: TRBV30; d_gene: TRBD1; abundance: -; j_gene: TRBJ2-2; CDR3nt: TGTGCCTGGAGCCAGGGGGTTTGGACCGGGGAGCTGTTTTTT; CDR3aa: CAWSQGVWTGELFF